Only one count was recorded for the clone carrying this T cell receptor beta chain. Data came from immunoSEQ multiplex PCR; TCRdb stores just in-frame clones and leaves some out. Among approximately 280,000 clones, 88% were seen once, and the ten largest hold about 9.8%. This CDR3 has 13 residues. Germline V gene sequence: CDR1 SGHAT, CDR2 FQDESV (reference sequence). Trimming removed 5 bases from V and 2 bases from J, with 8 bases in between. This specimen belongs to a study of blood T cell repertoires in COVID-19. This clonotype was obtained from a man aged 18 to 29 with active or convalescent COVID-19. The J gene is TRBJ2-3, the V gene TRBV11-1, with D possibly matching TRBD2 (5 bases). Material for sequencing was peripheral blood. This CDR3 reads CASSRGTTDTQYF. The CDR3 nucleotides are TGTGCCAGCAGCCGGGGAACCACAGATACGCAGTATTTT.